The next 9 T cell receptor beta chains were all read from a single sample in a study of blood T cell repertoires in COVID-19. Here immunoSEQ multiplex PCR was the method, and the copy in TCRdb shows in-frame clones only, minus some. Of fewer than 700,000 clones in the sample, roughly 89% were seen once. Sequencing was performed on peripheral blood. These receptor sequences come from a woman aged 45-59 years with COVID-19, enrolled during active disease.

The rearrangement links TRBV10-3 to TRBJ2-3, with TRBD2 matching 11 bases. The V and J ends lost 6 bases and 2 bases, in that order; junction bases with no gene match: 7. The CDR3 extends over 16 amino acids. Germline CDR1 is ENHRY and CDR2 is SYGVKD. The CDR3 bases are TGTGCCATCAGGTTGACTAGCGGGGTGAACACAGATACGCAGTATTTT. Protein sequence: CAIRLTSGVNTDTQYF.

The J gene is TRBJ2-2, the V gene TRBV15; D is perhaps TRBD2 (5 bases). With 0 bases removed from V and 4 bases from J, the gap between germline ends came to 12 bases. The CDR3 extends over 16 amino acids. Germline V gives CDR1 LNHNV, CDR2 YYDKDF (reference sequence). The CDR3 region has the DNA TGTGCCACCAGCAGAGAAGATAGGGCGGGCACCGGGGAGCTGTTTTTT. It translates to CATSREDRAGTGELFF.

The chain uses TRBV5-1 and TRBJ2-3; a weak D match, TRBD2 (6 bases). Germline CDR1 is SGHRS and CDR2 is YFSETQ. The CDR3 loop spans 14 amino acids. Trimming shortened V by 0 bases and J by 4 bases, and 9 bases separated the two germline ends. The CDR3 nucleotides read TGCGCCAGCAGCTTGGGCCGGGGGTCAGATACGCAGTATTTT. This gives the protein CASSLGRGSDTQYF.

This clone is a singleton in its sample. V usage is TRBV20-1 and J usage is TRBJ2-6; the D is unclear. Germline V gene data show CDR1 as DFQATT and CDR2 as SNEGSKA (reference sequence). V dropped 3 bases and J dropped 0 bases, with 6 bases sitting between them. The CDR3 loop spans 14 amino acids. This CDR3 reads CSASRSSGANVLTF. The CDR3 nucleotides read TGCAGTGCTAGTCGGAGCTCTGGGGCCAACGTCCTGACTTTC.

This chain uses TRBV3-1 (or the pseudogene TRBV3-2) with TRBJ1-1; D might be TRBD1 (6 bases). Trimming left V 2 bases short and J 6 bases short, with 13 bases between. Germline assignment: CDR1 LGHDT and CDR2 YNNKEL (reference sequence). The CDR3 length is 14 residues. The CDR3 loop is CASSQRLTGSEAFF. As DNA, the CDR3 is TGTGCCAGCAGCCAAAGGCTAACAGGGTCTGAAGCTTTCTTT.

The DNA for the CDR3 is TGTGCCAGTAGTGTTCCGGGACAGCAAAACACTGAAGCTTTCTTT. Residues: CASSVPGQQNTEAFF. This chain connects TRBV19 to TRBJ1-1; 7 bases align to TRBD1. The CDR3 sequence is 15 residues long. With V trimmed by 5 bases and J by 2 bases, 8 bases remained unmatched. Germline V gives CDR1 LNHDA, CDR2 SQIVND (reference sequence).

The chain combines TRBV2 with TRBJ2-7; 9 bases are shared with TRBD1. The V gene end was trimmed by 7 bases and the J gene end by 6 bases; junction bases not matched to a gene: 16. Germline V gives CDR1 SNHLY, CDR2 FYNNEI. The CDR3 runs 16 residues. The CDR3 region is CASMGGTGPSVGEQYF. The CDR3 DNA reads TGTGCCAGCATGGGGGGGACAGGGCCCTCAGTAGGCGAGCAGTACTTC.

The V and J genes are TRBV19 and TRBJ1-4; 7 nucleotides line up with TRBD1. After removal of 5 bases from V and 6 bases from J, the junction contained 12 bases not matched to a gene. CDR1 and CDR2 from the germline V gene are LNHDA and SQIVND (reference sequence). CDR3 length: 16 residues. CDR3 loop: CASSLRRGTVDEKLFF. DNA for the CDR3: TGTGCCAGTAGTCTTCGCAGAGGGACAGTTGATGAAAAACTGTTTTTT. Complete variable domain (other parts from reference TRBV19 and TRBJ1-4): DGGITQSPKYLFRKEGQNVTLSCEQNLNHDAMYWYRQDPGQGLRLIYYSQIVNDFQKGDIAEGYSVSREKKESFPLTVTSAQKNPTAFYLCASSLRRGTVDEKLFFGSGTQLSVL.

This chain uses TRBV18 with TRBJ1-4, with 7 bases lining up with TRBD1. From germline, CDR1 is KGHSH and CDR2 LQKENI. The CDR3 is 13 residues long. Unmatched junction bases numbered 6, after V lost 2 bases and J lost 12 bases. CDR3 region: CASSPGTAEELFF. The CDR3 nucleotides are TGTGCCAGCTCACCAGGGACAGCGGAGGAACTGTTTTTT.